This T cell receptor beta chain was found in a study of blood T cell repertoires in COVID-19. About the research overall: PBMCs, B-cell-depleted T cells, or T cells provided the cDNA or gDNA that made up the material.

Germline values: CDR1 MNHEY, CDR2 SMNVEV (reference sequence). V lost 5 bases and J 5 bases, leaving 21 bases between the germline ends. The CDR3 has 16 residues. Libraries were prepared by immunoSEQ multiplex PCR; TCRdb keeps only in-frame clonotypes and omits some of them. Here the sample spans over 90,000 clones, 86% being singletons. J is TRBJ1-1 and V is TRBV27, with a tentative D call TRBD1 (5 bases). The TCR comes from a man aged 80 or over with acute or convalescent COVID-19. The sample taken for sequencing was peripheral blood. CDR3 DNA: TGTGCCAGCAGTCCTCCGGGCCGCCGGGGGAATACTGAAGCTTTCTTT. It codes for CASSPPGRRGNTEAFF.